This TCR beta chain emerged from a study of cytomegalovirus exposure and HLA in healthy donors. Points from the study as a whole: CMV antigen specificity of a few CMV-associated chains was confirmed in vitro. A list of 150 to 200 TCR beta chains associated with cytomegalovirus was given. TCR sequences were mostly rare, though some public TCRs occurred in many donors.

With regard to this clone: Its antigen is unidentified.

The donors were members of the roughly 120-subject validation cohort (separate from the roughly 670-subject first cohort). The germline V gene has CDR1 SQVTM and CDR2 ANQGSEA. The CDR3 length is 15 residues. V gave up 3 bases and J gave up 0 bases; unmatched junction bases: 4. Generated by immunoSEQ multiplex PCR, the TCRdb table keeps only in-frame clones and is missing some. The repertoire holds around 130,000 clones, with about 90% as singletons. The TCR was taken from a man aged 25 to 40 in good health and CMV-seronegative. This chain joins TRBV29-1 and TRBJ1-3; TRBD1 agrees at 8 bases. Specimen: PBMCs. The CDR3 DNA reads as TGCAGCGTTGAGACAGGGGCGTACTCTGGAAACACCATATATTTT. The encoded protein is CSVETGAYSGNTIYF.